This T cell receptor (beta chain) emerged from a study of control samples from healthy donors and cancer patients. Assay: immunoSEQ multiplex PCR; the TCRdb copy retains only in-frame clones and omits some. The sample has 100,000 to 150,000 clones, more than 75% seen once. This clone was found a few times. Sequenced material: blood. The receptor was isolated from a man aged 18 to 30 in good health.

CDR3 sequence (DNA): TGTGCCAGCAGTCCCAGGGTTACTGAAGCTTTCTTT. Its protein product is CASSPRVTEAFF. V gene TRBV6-4 combines with J gene TRBJ1-1, with a weak D call TRBD1 (5 bases). CDR1 and CDR2 from the germline V gene are MRHNA and SNTAGT. V was clipped by 5 bases and J by 5 bases, with 9 bases between them. CDR3 length: 12 amino acids.